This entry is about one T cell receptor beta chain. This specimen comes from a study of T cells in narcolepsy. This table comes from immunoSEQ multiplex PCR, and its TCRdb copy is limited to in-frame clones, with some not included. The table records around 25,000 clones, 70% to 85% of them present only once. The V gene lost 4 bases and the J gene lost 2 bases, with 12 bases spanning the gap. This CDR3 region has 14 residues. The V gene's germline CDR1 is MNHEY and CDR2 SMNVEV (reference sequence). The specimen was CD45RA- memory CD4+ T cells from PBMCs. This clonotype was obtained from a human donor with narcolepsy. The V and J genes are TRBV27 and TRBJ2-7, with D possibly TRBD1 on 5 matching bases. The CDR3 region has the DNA TGTGCCAGCAGTTCCCGACAGACTGCCTACGAGCAGTACTTC. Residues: CASSSRQTAYEQYF.